Given below is one TCR beta chain in context. The V and J ends lost 4 bases and 1 base, in that order; junction bases with no gene match: 23. CDR3 length: 22 residues. Germline V CDR1 and CDR2: MGHRA, YSYEKL. Use of 60 Vbeta and 13 Jbeta primers characterized the PCR. Profiling relied on immunoSEQ multiplex PCR, and the TCRdb table lists in-frame clones only, not all of them. The sample holds about 270,000 clones; more than 55% are singletons and the top ten take about 2.1%. This specimen belongs to a study of cytomegalovirus exposure and HLA in healthy donors. As for the study in general: HLA-typed donors were the source of approximately 80 million unique TCRs held in an early data release.

The receptor was isolated from a female donor in good health and CMV-seronegative. This chain connects TRBV4-1 to TRBJ2-1; TRBD2 matches at 9 bases. Sequenced sample: PBMCs. CDR3 DNA: TGCGCCAGCAGCCCCTTAGCGGGGAAAGGAGCGGGAGGTTCGGGTTCCTACAATGAGCAGTTCTTC. This codes for CASSPLAGKGAGGSGSYNEQFF.